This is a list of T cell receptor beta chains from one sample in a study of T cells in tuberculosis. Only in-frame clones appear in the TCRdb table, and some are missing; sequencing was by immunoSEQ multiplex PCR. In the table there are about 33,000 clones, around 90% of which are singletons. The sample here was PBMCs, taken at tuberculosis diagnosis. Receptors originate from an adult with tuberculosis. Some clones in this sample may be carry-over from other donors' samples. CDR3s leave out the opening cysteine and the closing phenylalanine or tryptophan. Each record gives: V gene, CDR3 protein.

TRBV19	ASSIEGRYTEAF
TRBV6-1	ASRRFGTDNQPQH
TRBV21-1	ASSAGLAGGPYEQY
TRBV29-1	SVERGSGGHTDTQY
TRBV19	ASTMGSGGTYEQY
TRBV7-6	ASCRTGGSYNSPLH
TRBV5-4	ASSRQGAADTQY
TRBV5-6	ASSLPGVTEAF
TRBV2	ASRGDKYPENLGNYGYT
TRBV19	ASSLSGGNADTQY
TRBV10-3	AIRIAGTNTGELF
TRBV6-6	ASSYGRGPSTDTQY
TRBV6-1	ASSEVQGSYGYT
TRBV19	ASRVTSGRYEQY
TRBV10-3	AISIEGNTEAF
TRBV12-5	ASGLVPDGELADTDTQY
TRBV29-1	SVRLAGEAGEQY
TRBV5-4	ASSLENGGITDTQY
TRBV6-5	ASRYQNEREQY
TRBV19	ASRGEKLF
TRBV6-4	ASSDGPSGGYNEQF
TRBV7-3	ASSPLGGARNEQF
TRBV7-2	ASSLGQMGYGYT
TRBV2	ASRGTGGQSPQF
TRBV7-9	ASSQDGTGWGEDTQY
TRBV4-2	ASSQEGQTTDTQY
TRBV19	ASSRRTGGIHEQY
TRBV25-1	ASTRGGPQH
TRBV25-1	ASSEYTSGEGGGYT
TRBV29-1	SVPFRQSVGNEQF
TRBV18	ASSPRPSGGLGDTQY
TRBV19	ASSIRGSTEAF
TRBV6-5	ASSYSMASGTYEQY
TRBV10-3	AITKGGDTSSYEQY
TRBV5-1	ASSLGQFTDTQY
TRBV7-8	ASSREKIYEQY
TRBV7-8	ASSLESGGSYNSPLH
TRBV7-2	ASSPGGLSTDTQY
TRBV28	LSGGYNEQF
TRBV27	ASEGLAGGYNEQF
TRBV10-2	ASRSYEQY
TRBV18	ASSFSTGVDEQY
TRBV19	ASSPYNPNTEAF
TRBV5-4	ASSPGPGGHTRGT
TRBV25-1	ASSFGRGYGYT
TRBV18	ASSPSGSAAF
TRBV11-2	ASSLVGDGGRYEQY
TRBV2	ATGGATEAF